One sample yielded the 11 T cell receptor beta chains listed below, sequenced in a study of breast tumors, draining lymph nodes, adjacent tissues. Breast cancer patients provided tissue from their axillary draining lymph nodes. One entry per CDR3 protein results from TCRdb running MiXCR on the multiplex PCR reads. The repertoire includes around 230,000 distinct CDR3 sequences, about 30% of them detected once, and roughly 1.5% sits in the top ten. Sequences were obtained from axillary lymph node tissue. All receptors derive from a female donor with breast cancer. Some clones in this sample may be carry-over from other donors' samples.

This clonotype was detected ten times or more. CDR3 loop: CASSLRGGTWNTQYF. The CDR3 bases are TGTGCCAGCAGCTTAAGAGGGGGTACTTGGAATACGCAGTATTTT. This chain connects TRBV5-6 to TRBJ2-3; D is perhaps TRBD1 (6 bases). The V gene's germline CDR1 is SGHDT and CDR2 YYEEEE. Trimming cost V 2 bases and J 7 bases, with 17 bases left between them. The CDR3 consists of 15 residues.

This clonotype has a count of ten or more. CDR3 sequence reads: CASSRELAFEQYF. CDR3 in DNA: TGTGCCAGCAGCCGCGAACTAGCGTTCGAGCAGTACTTC. The J gene is TRBJ2-7, the V gene TRBV4-2; 7 nucleotides agree with TRBD2. Germline CDR1 LGHNA, CDR2 YNFKEQ. The CDR3 is 13 residues long. J was trimmed by 6 bases and V by 4 bases; bases with no gene match: 6.

This chain uses TRBV14 with TRBJ1-6; 8 nucleotides match TRBD1. In germline, CDR1 is SGHDN, CDR2 FVKESK. The CDR3 is made up of 16 amino acids. J gave up 7 bases and V 1 base, and 6 bases lay outside the gene matches. The CDR3 spells CASSQAAGGENSPLHF. The DNA of the CDR3 is TGTGCCAGCAGCCAAGCGGCAGGGGGCGAGAATTCACCCCTCCACTTT.

This clonotype was counted a few times. This may be a read error, as it is one base from a much larger clone. The J gene is TRBJ2-1, the V gene TRBV12-3 or TRBV12-4, with TRBD2 identical over 11 bases. With V trimmed by 3 bases and J by 10 bases, 11 bases remained unmatched. The CDR3 has 16 residues. CDR3 DNA: TGTGCCAGCAGTTTCTTCGCTAGCGGGAGGTCACTAGAGCAGTTCTTC. Translating it yields CASSFFASGRSLEQFF.

This clonotype has a count of ten or more. V usage is TRBV6-5 and J usage is TRBJ2-3; 10 bases align to TRBD2. This CDR3 is built from 16 residues. CDR1 and CDR2 from the germline V gene are MNHEY and SVGAGI. V shed 0 bases, J shed 5 bases, and the junction held 5 bases outside the gene matches. The CDR3 loop reads CASSYSPSGRGDTQYF. CDR3 nucleotide sequence: TGTGCCAGCAGTTACTCCCCTAGCGGGAGAGGAGATACGCAGTATTTT.

The rearrangement joins TRBV6-5 to TRBJ2-3; perhaps TRBD1 as D (5 bases). The CDR3 extends over 13 amino acids. The V gene lost 8 bases and the J gene lost 4 bases, with 13 bases spanning the gap. Germline V gives CDR1 MNHEY, CDR2 SVGAGI. For the CDR3, the DNA is TGTGCCAGCGGTCCTTCAGGGTCAGATACGCAGTATTTT. Amino acids: CASGPSGSDTQYF.

This clonotype was picked up many times. The V gene is TRBV5-8, the J gene TRBJ2-5; perhaps TRBD1 as D (5 bases). V lost 1 base and J 4 bases, leaving 11 bases between the germline ends. Germline V gene lookup returns CDR1 SGHTS and CDR2 YDEGEE. The CDR3 totals 14 residues. The CDR3 protein is CASSLRGSLETQYF. The CDR3 DNA follows: TGTGCCAGCAGCTTGAGGGGTTCGCTAGAGACCCAGTACTTC.

Ten or more counts support this clonotype. This rearrangement joins TRBV29-1 to TRBJ1-5, with D unresolved. This CDR3 spans 13 amino acids. Germline CDR1 SQVTM, CDR2 ANQGSEA. Between the trimmed V and J ends, which lost 5 bases and 3 bases, there was a span of 11 bases. CDR3 sequence: CSVRQATNQPQHF. For the CDR3, the DNA is TGCAGCGTTCGACAAGCGACCAATCAGCCCCAGCATTTT.

The chain recombines TRBV19 with TRBJ2-1, with 14 bases identical to TRBD2. V gave up 4 bases and J gave up 8 bases; unmatched junction bases: 10. From germline, CDR1 is LNHDA and CDR2 SQIVND (reference sequence). The CDR3 runs to 17 residues. The CDR3 loop is CASSTPSGTSGSHEQFF. The CDR3 bases are TGTGCCAGTAGTACCCCATCCGGGACTAGCGGGAGTCATGAGCAGTTCTTC.

This clonotype was recorded many times. The chain links TRBV5-6 to TRBJ1-2; TRBD1 matches at 9 bases. The CDR3 sequence is 14 residues long. V was pared by 1 base and J by 6 bases, with 4 bases of the junction left unmatched. CDR1 is SGHDT, CDR2 YYEEEE, per germline. The CDR3 DNA is TGTGCCAGCAGCTTGTGGGACAGGGCCCATGGCTACACCTTC. Encoded protein: CASSLWDRAHGYTF.

The chain uses TRBV9 and TRBJ2-2; D might be TRBD2 (7 bases). CDR1 and CDR2 from the germline V gene are SGDLS and YYNGEE. Deletions cut 0 bases from V and 3 bases from J, with 18 bases between. The CDR3 is 18 amino acids. The CDR3, as DNA: TGTGCCAGCAGCGTAGCCAGGGGAGGGAATTTGGACACCGGGGAGCTGTTTTTT. Translating it yields CASSVARGGNLDTGELFF.